The 15 T cell receptor beta chains given below trace back to one sample, sequenced in a study of blood T cells in healthy people across ages. Primers used in a second PCR of about 6 to 11 cycles were a sample-barcoded 5' primer and a J-beta primer mix. TCRdb processed the 5' RACE reads anew with MiXCR; each CDR3 protein has one entry. The table lists roughly 1.6 million distinct CDR3 sequences, roughly 30% of them singletons, with approximately 11% in the top ten. Sample: blood. The receptor source for this set is a woman in her twenties or thirties in good health.

About this clonotype: At one boundary the junction diverges from the germline segment, which might be a read error. The chain joins TRBV5-1 to TRBJ2-5; D might be TRBD1 or TRBD2, each matching 5 bases. The CDR3 loop spans 16 amino acids. CDR1 is SGHRS, CDR2 YFSETQ, per germline. DNA of the CDR3: TGCGCCAGCAGCTTGGTAACAGGTGGAGGATGGGAGACCCTGTACTTC. It specifies CASSLVTGGGWETLYF.

This chain links TRBV29-1 with TRBJ2-4, with TRBD2 matching 11 bases. The germline gives CDR1 SQVTM, CDR2 ANQGSEA. Germline trimming cut 6 bases from V and 3 bases from J; bases unmatched to any gene: 4. The CDR3 loop spans 14 amino acids. CDR3 coding DNA: TGCAGCGTGGGGGGACTAGCGGACAAAAACATTCAGTACTTC. Amino acid sequence: CSVGGLADKNIQYF.

The rearrangement joins TRBV12-3 or TRBV12-4 to TRBJ2-1, with TRBD2 matching over 11 bases. The ends lost 5 bases at V and 0 bases at J; junction bases unmatched: 6. CDR3 length equals 17 residues. The CDR3 DNA is TGTGCCAGCAGTATCCCTAGCGGGGGGAGCTCCTACAATGAGCAGTTCTTC. This sequence encodes CASSIPSGGSSYNEQFF.

The V and J genes are TRBV21-1 and TRBJ2-7; TRBD1 was called by the table and not checked on the DNA. TRBV21-1 is assigned pseudogene status. The CDR3 is made up of 14 amino acids. In DNA, the CDR3 is TGTGCCAGCAGCAAAGCAACAGGGTCCTACGAGCAGTACTTC. Its translation is CASSKATGSYEQYF.

Concerning this clonotype: The CDR3 does not end in the conserved phenylalanine or tryptophan, so this is likely a read error. The V call is TRBV5-6, the J call TRBJ2-7; D is possibly TRBD1 (6 bases). The germline CDR1 and CDR2 sequences are SGHDT and YYEEEE. The CDR3 length is 16 residues. V lost 4 bases, J lost 7 bases, and 24 bases lay in between. DNA of the CDR3: TGTGCCAGCAGCACCTACACAGGGCTCTATGGTGGGGAGCAGTACTGC. This codes for CASSTYTGLYGGEQYC.

This clonotype was detected only a few times. The rearrangement uses TRBV4-1 and TRBJ2-3, with a possible D match to TRBD1 (5 bases). Between the trimmed V and J ends, which lost 4 bases and 2 bases, there was a span of 22 bases. This CDR3 is built from 18 residues. The V gene's germline CDR1 is MGHRA and CDR2 YSYEKL. CDR3 protein: CASSRSRGAVSYTDTQYF. The CDR3 DNA is TGCGCCAGCAGCCGAAGTAGGGGTGCGGTCAGCTACACAGATACGCAGTATTTT.

The chain couples TRBV5-4 to TRBJ2-3, with D possibly TRBD2 on 5 matching bases. CDR3 length: 16 amino acids. Trimming left V 2 bases short and J 2 bases short, with 15 bases between. The V gene's germline CDR1 is SGHNT and CDR2 YYREEE (reference sequence). CDR3 loop: CASSLRISAPTDTQYF. CDR3 DNA sequence: TGTGCCAGCAGCTTACGTATTAGCGCTCCCACAGATACGCAGTATTTT. Filled out from reference TRBV5-4 and TRBJ2-3, the complete variable domain reads ETGVTQSPTHLIKTRGQQVTLRCSSQSGHNTVSWYQQALGQGPQFIFQYYREEENGRGNFPPRFSGLQFPNYSSELNVNALELDDSALYLCASSLRISAPTDTQYFGPGTRLTVL.

The V gene is TRBV30, the J gene TRBJ2-6; unclear D gene. The length of the CDR3 is 15 residues. Germline values: CDR1 GTSNPN, CDR2 SVGIG (reference sequence). V was cut by 4 bases and J by 3 bases, with 13 bases left in between. This CDR3 reads CAWNVSVYGANVLTF. CDR3 in DNA: TGTGCCTGGAATGTATCGGTGTATGGGGCCAACGTCCTGACTTTC.

Comment on this clonotype: Compared with germline, one end of the junction differs, possibly owing to a read error. This chain uses TRBV6-6 with TRBJ2-6; TRBD1 is a possible D gene (5 bases). Germline V lookup: CDR1 MNHNY, CDR2 SVGAGI (reference sequence). The CDR3 extends over 16 amino acids. The CDR3 protein is CASSTDQSSGADVLTF. The CDR3 bases are TGTGCCAGCAGCACCGACCAGAGCTCTGGGGCCGACGTCCTGACTTTC.

This clonotype occurred a few times. At one boundary the junction diverges from the germline segment, which might be a read error. This sequence joins TRBV3-1 and TRBJ2-5; 8 bases line up with TRBD2. Germline lookup yields CDR1 LGHDT and CDR2 YNNKEL (reference sequence). The CDR3 contains 15 residues. The CDR3 DNA follows: TGTGCCAGCAGCCAAGCGATCCTAGCGGGTGAGACTCAGTACTTC. This sequence encodes CASSQAILAGETQYF.

The table lists this clonotype with many counts. V is TRBV7-2 and J is TRBJ2-1; 10 nucleotides align to TRBD2. The CDR3 is 15 amino acids. Per the germline V gene, CDR1 is SGHTA and CDR2 is FQGNSA. With 2 bases clipped from V and 6 bases from J, the junction kept 4 bases outside the gene matches. Here the CDR3 reads CASSLSSGGGNEQFF. In nucleotides, the CDR3 is TGTGCCAGCAGCTTATCTAGCGGGGGAGGCAATGAGCAGTTCTTC.

This sequence joins TRBV6-1 and TRBJ2-7; the D call may be TRBD1 or TRBD2 (5 bases each). The CDR3 extends over 13 amino acids. Trimming stripped 6 bases from V and 4 bases from J, with 13 bases between. Germline V gene lookup returns CDR1 MNHNS and CDR2 SASEGT. Here the CDR3 reads CASRSGTEYEQYF. CDR3 sequence (DNA): TGTGCCAGCAGATCCGGGACCGAGTACGAGCAGTACTTC.

The genes are TRBV29-1 and TRBJ1-1; the D is unclear. Germline values: CDR1 SQVTM, CDR2 ANQGSEA. V lost 5 bases to trimming and J lost 3 bases, with 16 bases between them. This CDR3 has 14 amino acids. The CDR3: CSVYKGGADTEAFF. CDR3 coding DNA: TGCAGCGTTTATAAGGGTGGAGCTGACACTGAAGCTTTCTTT.

This clonotype was seen at least ten times. V is TRBV3-1 and J is TRBJ2-1; 7 bases fit TRBD2. The junction had 7 bases not matched to a gene; V was cut back by 3 bases and J by 8 bases. Germline V gives CDR1 LGHDT, CDR2 YNNKEL (reference sequence). The CDR3 runs 14 residues. CDR3 residues: CASSQWGGSYEQFF. CDR3 in DNA: TGTGCCAGCAGCCAGTGGGGCGGGAGCTATGAGCAGTTCTTC.

The chain has TRBV2 and TRBJ2-7; D is ambiguous. CDR3 length: 10 residues. Germline V lookup: CDR1 SNHLY, CDR2 FYNNEI. Deletions cut 8 bases from V and 4 bases from J, with 6 bases between. The CDR3 loop reads CASEEYEQYF. DNA for the CDR3: TGTGCCAGCGAGGAATACGAGCAGTACTTC. Combining the CDR3 with reference TRBV2 and TRBJ2-7 gives the whole variable domain EPEVTQTPSHQVTQMGQEVILRCVPISNHLYFYWYRQILGQKVEFLVSFYNNEISEKSEIFDDQFSVERPDGSNFTLKIRSTKLEDSAMYFCASEEYEQYFGPGTRLTVT.